The rows below give T cell receptor beta chains drawn from one sample of a study of OX40 agonist ivuxolimab in advanced cancers. Using immunoSEQ multiplex PCR, the repertoire was profiled, and TCRdb retains in-frame clones only, with some absent. The table has more than 45,000 clones, 70% to 90% seen once. This specimen was CD4+ or CD8+ T cells sorted from blood, taken in a trial of the OX40 agonist ivuxolimab. Receptors originate from an adult with an advanced solid tumor such as melanoma, head and neck, liver or kidney cancer. Both conserved end residues are part of each CDR3. D genes are given only for firm matches. Clone size is stated in some rows and not others, as once, few, many or a class when expanded.

clone size	V gene	J gene	D gene	CDR3 protein	CDR3 DNA
.	TRBV5-1	TRBJ1-5	.	CASSLAGSANQPQHF	TGCGCCAGCAGCTTGGCAGGGTCCGCCAATCAGCCCCAGCATTTT
.	TRBV6-1	TRBJ2-3	TRBD1	CASSERRGRPDTQYF	TGTGCCAGCAGTGAGCGCAGGGGGCGCCCAGATACGCAGTATTTT
.	TRBV5-4	TRBJ2-2	.	CASSPLLGRDTGELFF	TGTGCCAGCAGCCCGCTCCTCGGTCGGGACACCGGGGAGCTGTTTTTT
.	TRBV2	TRBJ2-7	.	CASSDATKGQYTYEQYF	TGTGCCAGCAGTGATGCTACGAAAGGACAGTACACCTACGAGCAGTACTTC
.	TRBV5-1	TRBJ1-1	TRBD1	CASSWDSQNTEAFF	TGCGCCAGCAGCTGGGACAGCCAGAACACTGAAGCTTTCTTT
.	TRBV5-1	TRBJ2-7	.	CASSLMGAGQISYEQYF	TGCGCCAGCAGCTTGATGGGAGCGGGACAGATCTCCTACGAGCAGTACTTC
.	TRBV28	TRBJ2-7	.	CASSLFLGGRIEQYF	TGTGCCAGCAGTTTGTTTTTGGGGGGGCGCATCGAGCAGTACTTC
.	TRBV30	TRBJ1-1	.	CAWSFTGLQAFF	TGTGCCTGGAGTTTCACAGGGCTACAAGCTTTCTTT
.	TRBV10-3	TRBJ1-6	TRBD1	CAISEARQGRSPLHF	TGTGCCATCAGTGAGGCGAGACAGGGGCGATCACCCCTCCACTTT
.	TRBV5-8	TRBJ1-1	.	CASSLTGIEAFF	TGTGCCAGCAGCCTTACAGGGATTGAAGCTTTCTTT
.	TRBV11-1	TRBJ1-1	.	CASSLTVMNTEAFF	TGTGCCAGCAGCTTGACAGTTATGAACACTGAAGCTTTCTTT
.	TRBV15	TRBJ2-2	.	CATSRGRNTGELFF	TGTGCCACCAGCAGAGGCAGAAACACCGGGGAGCTGTTTTTT
.	TRBV18	TRBJ2-5	TRBD2	CASSSGTRDETQYF	TGTGCCAGCTCATCCGGGACTAGGGATGAGACCCAGTACTTC
.	TRBV28	TRBJ2-7	.	CASSLVPYEQYF	TGTGCCAGCAGCCTAGTCCCCTACGAGCAGTACTTC
.	TRBV4-1	TRBJ2-7	TRBD2	CASSHARGGASDEQYF	TGCGCCAGCAGCCACGCCCGCGGGGGGGCTTCTGACGAGCAGTACTTC
.	TRBV18	TRBJ2-5	.	CASSPTPQETQYF	TGTGCCAGCTCACCAACACCGCAAGAGACCCAGTACTTC
once	TRBV2	TRBJ2-1	TRBD1	CASRETGGAYNEQFF	TGTGCCAGCAGAGAGACAGGGGGCGCTTACAATGAGCAGTTCTTC
.	TRBV7-2	TRBJ1-1	.	CASSQEPAGGRPNTEAFF	TGTGCCAGCAGCCAAGAACCCGCGGGAGGACGGCCGAACACTGAAGCTTTCTTT
.	TRBV19	TRBJ2-5	TRBD1	CATGQQETQYF	TGTGCCACGGGACAGCAAGAGACCCAGTACTTC
few	TRBV15	TRBJ2-5	.	CATSSDTSGETQYF	TGTGCCACCAGCAGTGACACTTCAGGGGAGACCCAGTACTTC
.	TRBV10-3	TRBJ2-2	.	CAISRGSGAGELFF	TGTGCCATCAGCCGGGGGTCAGGGGCCGGGGAGCTGTTTTTT
.	TRBV29-1	TRBJ1-4	TRBD1	CSVSAGTGGEKLFF	TGCAGCGTTTCCGCCGGGACAGGGGGAGAAAAACTGTTTTTT
once	TRBV7-9	TRBJ2-3	TRBD1	CASSLTQGVYTQYF	TGTGCCAGCAGCCTCACCCAGGGGGTCTATACGCAGTATTTT
.	TRBV30	TRBJ1-5	.	CAWSEQSNQPQHF	TGTGCCTGGAGCGAGCAGAGCAATCAGCCCCAGCATTTT
few	TRBV18	TRBJ1-1	.	CASSPLQGNTEAFF	TGTGCCAGCTCACCACTGCAGGGGAACACTGAAGCTTTCTTT
.	TRBV30	TRBJ2-2	TRBD2	CAHQTGGSTGELFF	TGTGCCCATCAAACGGGAGGGAGCACCGGGGAGCTGTTTTTT
.	TRBV4-1	TRBJ2-5	.	CASSQEATGETQYF	TGCGCCAGCAGCCAAGAGGCCACGGGAGAGACCCAGTACTTC
.	TRBV19	TRBJ2-7	.	CATTPREGAYEQYF	TGTGCCACCACCCCCCGGGAAGGGGCCTACGAGCAGTACTTC
.	TRBV5-1	TRBJ2-1	TRBD2	CASSFYGGAYNEQFF	TGCGCCAGCAGCTTTTACGGGGGGGCCTACAATGAGCAGTTCTTC
.	TRBV5-1	TRBJ2-5	.	CASSLGGGDRRETQYF	TGCGCCAGCAGCTTGGGCGGCGGAGATCGGAGAGAGACCCAGTACTTC
once	TRBV18	TRBJ2-5	TRBD1	CASSLPGQRFLETQYF	TGTGCCAGCTCACTTCCGGGACAGAGGTTCCTGGAGACCCAGTACTTC
.	TRBV6-5	TRBJ2-7	TRBD1	CASSWGQGEQYF	TGTGCCAGCAGTTGGGGACAGGGCGAGCAGTACTTC
once	TRBV2	TRBJ2-1	.	CASQSRRFGNEQFF	TGTGCCAGTCAGAGTCGTCGTTTTGGCAATGAGCAGTTCTTC
.	TRBV7-8	TRBJ2-7	TRBD2	CASSPLAGGPGEQYF	TGTGCCAGCAGCCCGTTAGCGGGAGGGCCAGGTGAGCAGTACTTC
.	TRBV28	TRBJ1-5	.	CASSSPGGNQPQHF	TGTGCCAGCAGTTCCCCAGGTGGCAATCAGCCCCAGCATTTT
few	TRBV28	TRBJ1-5	TRBD1	CASTLGQGNQPQHF	TGTGCCAGCACCCTCGGACAGGGGAATCAGCCCCAGCATTTT
.	TRBV6-5	TRBJ1-1	TRBD1	CASSYAQGMNTEAFF	TGTGCCAGCAGTTACGCACAGGGGATGAACACTGAAGCTTTCTTT
.	TRBV30	TRBJ2-2	TRBD2	CAWTSGGANTGELFF	TGTGCCTGGACTTCTGGGGGGGCGAACACCGGGGAGCTGTTTTTT
once	TRBV11-2	TRBJ2-1	TRBD2	CASSQAGGSYNEQFF	TGTGCCAGCAGCCAAGCGGGAGGTTCGTACAATGAGCAGTTCTTC
.	TRBV10-3	TRBJ1-6	.	CATKSGYNSPLHF	TGTGCCACCAAAAGCGGTTATAATTCACCCCTCCACTTT
.	TRBV10-3	TRBJ2-5	TRBD2	CAISDGTISETQYF	TGTGCCATCAGTGATGGGACTATATCGGAGACCCAGTACTTC